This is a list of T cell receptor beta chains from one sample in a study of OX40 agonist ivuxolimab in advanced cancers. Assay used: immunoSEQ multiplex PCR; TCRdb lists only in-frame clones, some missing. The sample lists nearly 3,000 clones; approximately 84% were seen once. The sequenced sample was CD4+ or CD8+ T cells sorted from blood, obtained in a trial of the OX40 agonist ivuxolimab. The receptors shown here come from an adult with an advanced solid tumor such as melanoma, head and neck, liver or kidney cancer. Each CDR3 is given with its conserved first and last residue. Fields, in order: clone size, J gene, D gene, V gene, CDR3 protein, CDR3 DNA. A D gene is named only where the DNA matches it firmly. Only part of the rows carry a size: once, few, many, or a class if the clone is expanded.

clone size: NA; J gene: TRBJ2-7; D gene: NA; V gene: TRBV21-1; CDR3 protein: CASSLSGSSYEQYF; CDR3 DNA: TGTGCCAGCAGCTTGAGCGGTAGCTCCTACGAGCAGTACTTC
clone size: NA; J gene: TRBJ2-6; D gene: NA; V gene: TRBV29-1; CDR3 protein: CSVEDQGSSGANVLTF; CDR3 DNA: TGCAGCGTTGAAGATCAGGGGAGCTCTGGGGCCAACGTCTTGACTTTC
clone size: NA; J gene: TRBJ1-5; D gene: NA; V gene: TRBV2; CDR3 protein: CASSESGPNQPQHF; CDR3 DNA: TGTGCCAGCAGTGAATCCGGGCCCAATCAGCCCCAGCATTTT
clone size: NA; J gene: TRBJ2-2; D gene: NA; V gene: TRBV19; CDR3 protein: CASSNSGGGTGELFF; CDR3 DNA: TGTGCCAGTAGTAATAGCGGAGGTGGCACCGGGGAGCTGTTTTTT
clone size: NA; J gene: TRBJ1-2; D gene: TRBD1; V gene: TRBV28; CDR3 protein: CASSSLAPQGAYYGYTF; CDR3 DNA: TGTGCCAGCAGTTCCTTAGCCCCACAGGGGGCCTACTATGGCTACACCTTC
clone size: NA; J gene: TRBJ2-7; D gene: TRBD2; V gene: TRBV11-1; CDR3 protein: CASSPGLAGASEQYF; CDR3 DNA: TGTGCCAGCAGCCCGGGACTAGCGGGAGCATCCGAGCAGTACTTC
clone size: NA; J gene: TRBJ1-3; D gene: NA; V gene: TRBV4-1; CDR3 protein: CASSSDSSGNTIYF; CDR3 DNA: TGCGCCAGCAGCTCGGACAGCTCTGGAAACACCATATATTTT
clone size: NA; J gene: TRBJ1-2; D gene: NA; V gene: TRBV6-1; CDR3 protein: CASSEMAGANYGYTF; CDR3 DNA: TGTGCCAGCAGTGAAATGGCAGGGGCGAACTATGGCTACACCTTC
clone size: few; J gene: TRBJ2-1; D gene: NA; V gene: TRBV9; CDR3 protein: CASSSSDLGNEQFF; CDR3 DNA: TGTGCCAGCAGCTCTTCTGACCTTGGTAATGAGCAGTTCTTC
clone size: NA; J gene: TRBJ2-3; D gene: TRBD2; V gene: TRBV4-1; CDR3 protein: CASSQEKGLAGLTDTQYF; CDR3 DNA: TGCGCCAGCAGCCAAGAGAAGGGACTAGCGGGGCTAACAGATACGCAGTATTTT
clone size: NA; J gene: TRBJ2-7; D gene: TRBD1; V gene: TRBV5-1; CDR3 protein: CASSTSTGTGRYEQYF; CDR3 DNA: TGCGCCAGCAGCACTTCCACCGGGACAGGACGTTACGAGCAGTACTTC
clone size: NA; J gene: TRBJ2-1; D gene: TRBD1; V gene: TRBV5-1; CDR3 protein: CASRSDRGVGNEQFF; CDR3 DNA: TGCGCCAGCAGATCCGACAGGGGGGTTGGCAATGAGCAGTTCTTC